This T cell receptor beta chain was captured by sequencing in a study of cytomegalovirus exposure and HLA in healthy donors. The wider study: An analysis done earlier identified 100 million to 140 million unique TCR beta sequences from around 180 million T cells. General study results and limits: Later analysis suggested links between common viral pathogens and several top significant clusters. Information on immune exposure was restricted to one variable (CMV serostatus).

Note on this clone: Its antigen is as yet unknown.

Primers included in the PCR were 60 Vbeta and 13 Jbeta primers. Generated by immunoSEQ multiplex PCR, the TCRdb table keeps only in-frame clones and is missing some. The sample lists about 60,000 clones; around 77% were seen once. Sample: PBMCs. The receptor's source is a woman in her thirties or forties in good health and CMV-seropositive.

In nucleotides, the CDR3 is TGTGCCAGTCAGGGGGTACACTATGGCTACACCTTC. Its protein product is CASQGVHYGYTF. The genes are TRBV19 and TRBJ1-2, with 7 bases identical to TRBD1. In germline, CDR1 is LNHDA, CDR2 SQIVND (reference sequence). The CDR3 has 12 residues. J gave up 3 bases and V 8 bases, and 3 bases lay outside the gene matches. Full variable domain (remainder filled in from reference TRBV19 and TRBJ1-2): DGGITQSPKYLFRKEGQNVTLSCEQNLNHDAMYWYRQDPGQGLRLIYYSQIVNDFQKGDIAEGYSVSREKKESFPLTVTSAQKNPTAFYLCASQGVHYGYTFGSGTRLTVV.